The rows below give T cell receptor beta chains drawn from one sample of a study of blood T cell repertoires in COVID-19. Method: immunoSEQ multiplex PCR; TCRdb's copy keeps in-frame clones and lacks some. The table includes around 190,000 clones, about 88% detected once. The sample taken for sequencing was peripheral blood. Source of these receptors: a man between 18 and 29 years old with active or convalescent COVID-19. The conserved cysteine and the conserved F or W are not part of the CDR3 here.

v_gene	j_gene	CDR3aa
TRBV7-6	TRBJ1-6	ASSLVGGVKNSPLH
TRBV25-1	TRBJ2-7	ASTPGAGGSYEQY
TRBV29-1	TRBJ1-2	SVGKTDRGYT
TRBV5-1	TRBJ1-2	ASSEDRGGQGYT
TRBV29-1	TRBJ1-2	SVEGIRDSHSYGYT
TRBV9	TRBJ1-3	ASSVTGSGNTIY
TRBV6-2/TRBV6-3	TRBJ2-1	ASSQRDSVSEQF
TRBV3-1/TRBV3-2	TRBJ1-5	ASSQGQGAFQPQH
TRBV5-1	TRBJ1-1	ASSLRVNDAEAF
TRBV7-9	TRBJ2-1	ASSLNQVEQF
TRBV10-2	TRBJ1-5	ASRAYSNQPQH
TRBV19	TRBJ1-5	ASSTPMGTGNQPQH
TRBV30	TRBJ1-3	AWSPENRVSGNTIY